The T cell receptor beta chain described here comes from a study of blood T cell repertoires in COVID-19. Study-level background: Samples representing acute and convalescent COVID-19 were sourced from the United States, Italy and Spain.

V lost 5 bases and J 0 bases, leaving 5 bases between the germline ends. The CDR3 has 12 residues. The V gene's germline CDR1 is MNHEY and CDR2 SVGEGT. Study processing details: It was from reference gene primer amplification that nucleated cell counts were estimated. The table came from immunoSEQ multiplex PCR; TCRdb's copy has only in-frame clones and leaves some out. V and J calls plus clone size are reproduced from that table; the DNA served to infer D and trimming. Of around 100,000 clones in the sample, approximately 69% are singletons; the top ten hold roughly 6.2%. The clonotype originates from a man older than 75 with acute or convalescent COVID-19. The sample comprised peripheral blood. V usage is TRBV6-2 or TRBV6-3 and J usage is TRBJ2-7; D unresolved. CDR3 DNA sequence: TGTGCCAGCAGTGTTAGCTCCTACGAGCAGTACTTC. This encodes CASSVSSYEQYF.